This is a list of T cell receptor beta chains from one sample in a study of Tregs in tolerant kidney transplant recipients. The table came from immunoSEQ multiplex PCR; TCRdb's copy has only in-frame clones and leaves some out. The sample holds tens of thousands of clones, 93% seen once. This specimen consisted of CD4+ T cells from blood, obtained before the transplant. Source of these receptors: a human donor who received a combined kidney and bone marrow transplant. Both conserved end residues are part of each CDR3. The D gene is left open where the match is weak. Size is omitted from some rows. Given values are once, few, many or a class for expanded clones.

clone_size: -
j_call: TRBJ2-2
d_call: -
v_call: TRBV7-2
cdr3_nt: TGTGCCAGCAGCTTCGATACTCGCGGGGGGGAGCTGTTTTTT
cdr3_aa: CASSFDTRGGELFF

clone_size: -
j_call: TRBJ2-5
d_call: TRBD1
v_call: TRBV5-4
cdr3_nt: TGTGCCAGCAGCCAGGGGACAGCTGAGACCCAGTACTTC
cdr3_aa: CASSQGTAETQYF

clone_size: -
j_call: TRBJ1-5
d_call: -
v_call: TRBV18
cdr3_nt: TGTGCCAGCTCTCCTGAGAATCAGCCCCAGCATTTT
cdr3_aa: CASSPENQPQHF

clone_size: -
j_call: TRBJ2-1
d_call: -
v_call: TRBV7-2
cdr3_nt: TGTGCCAGCAGCTACCTCGGCGGGACCTACTACAATGAGCAGTTCTTC
cdr3_aa: CASSYLGGTYYNEQFF

clone_size: -
j_call: TRBJ2-3
d_call: TRBD1
v_call: TRBV7-9
cdr3_nt: TGTGCCAGCAGCGCGGGGGACAGGGGGCGCGGAGATACGCAGTATTTT
cdr3_aa: CASSAGDRGRGDTQYF

clone_size: once
j_call: TRBJ1-3
d_call: -
v_call: TRBV6-5
cdr3_nt: TGTGCCAGCAGTTCTCAGGGTCTCTCTGGAAACACCATATATTTT
cdr3_aa: CASSSQGLSGNTIYF

clone_size: -
j_call: TRBJ1-2
d_call: -
v_call: TRBV19
cdr3_nt: TGTGCCAGTAGTATAGGAGGCAGGGCAGGAGGCTACACCTTC
cdr3_aa: CASSIGGRAGGYTF

clone_size: -
j_call: TRBJ1-2
d_call: -
v_call: TRBV5-1
cdr3_nt: TGCGCCAGCAGCTTGATAGGAGCTAACTATGGCTACACCTTC
cdr3_aa: CASSLIGANYGYTF

clone_size: -
j_call: TRBJ2-5
d_call: TRBD2
v_call: TRBV7-3
cdr3_nt: TGTGCCAGCAGCCCTTATAGCGGGAGGGCGTCTGAGACCCAGTACTTC
cdr3_aa: CASSPYSGRASETQYF

clone_size: -
j_call: TRBJ1-4
d_call: TRBD1
v_call: TRBV7-6
cdr3_nt: TGTGCCAGCAGCATAAACACAGGACAGGGAGAAAAACTGTTTTTT
cdr3_aa: CASSINTGQGEKLFF

clone_size: -
j_call: TRBJ1-2
d_call: -
v_call: TRBV7-9
cdr3_nt: TGTGCCAGCAGCTTTTCGGGGAGGTCTGATGGCTACACCTTC
cdr3_aa: CASSFSGRSDGYTF

clone_size: -
j_call: TRBJ2-6
d_call: -
v_call: TRBV7-9
cdr3_nt: TGTGCCAGCAGCCCTAGAAGAGGCATCTCTGGGGCCAACGTCCTGACTTTC
cdr3_aa: CASSPRRGISGANVLTF

clone_size: -
j_call: TRBJ2-2
d_call: -
v_call: TRBV19
cdr3_nt: TGTGCCAGTAGTCAGCCGGGGTACACCGGGGAGCTGTTTTTT
cdr3_aa: CASSQPGYTGELFF

clone_size: -
j_call: TRBJ2-3
d_call: TRBD2
v_call: TRBV19
cdr3_nt: TGTGCCAGTATGGGACTAGCGGGAGTGGGTACGCAGTATTTT
cdr3_aa: CASMGLAGVGTQYF

clone_size: -
j_call: TRBJ2-5
d_call: -
v_call: TRBV5-1
cdr3_nt: TGCGCCAGCAGCTTGGGCAGTCAAGAGACCCAGTACTTC
cdr3_aa: CASSLGSQETQYF

clone_size: -
j_call: TRBJ1-2
d_call: TRBD1
v_call: TRBV7-3
cdr3_nt: TGTGCCAGCAGCTCCAACCCGACAGGGATCTACACCTTC
cdr3_aa: CASSSNPTGIYTF

clone_size: -
j_call: TRBJ1-4
d_call: -
v_call: TRBV9
cdr3_nt: TGTGCCAGCAGCCTAGGCGGGGGAGTAGGCGAAAAACTGTTTTTT
cdr3_aa: CASSLGGGVGEKLFF

clone_size: once
j_call: TRBJ2-2
d_call: TRBD1
v_call: TRBV6-1
cdr3_nt: TGTGCCAGCAGCTGGGACAGGGGGAACACCGGGGAGCTGTTTTTT
cdr3_aa: CASSWDRGNTGELFF

clone_size: -
j_call: TRBJ2-3
d_call: TRBD2
v_call: TRBV5-1
cdr3_nt: TGCGCCAGCAGCTTAGGAAGCGGGAACACAGATACGCAGTATTTT
cdr3_aa: CASSLGSGNTDTQYF

clone_size: -
j_call: TRBJ2-1
d_call: -
v_call: TRBV7-9
cdr3_nt: TGTGCCAGCAGCTCGATAGATACGGCAGGCCCATACAATGAGCAGTTCTTC
cdr3_aa: CASSSIDTAGPYNEQFF

clone_size: -
j_call: TRBJ1-5
d_call: -
v_call: TRBV5-1
cdr3_nt: TGCGCCAGCAGCTTGAGGTCGGGGGTTCAGCCCCAGCATTTT
cdr3_aa: CASSLRSGVQPQHF

clone_size: -
j_call: TRBJ2-1
d_call: TRBD2
v_call: TRBV7-2
cdr3_nt: TGTGCCAGCAGCTTAATAGCGGGGGGTAGCTATGAGCAGTTCTTC
cdr3_aa: CASSLIAGGSYEQFF

clone_size: -
j_call: TRBJ1-1
d_call: TRBD1
v_call: TRBV6-1
cdr3_nt: TGTGCCAGCAGTGATACTTACAGGGGCCAAGCTTTCTTT
cdr3_aa: CASSDTYRGQAFF

clone_size: -
j_call: TRBJ1-4
d_call: -
v_call: TRBV6-5
cdr3_nt: TGTGCCAGCAGTTTTGACCGCGGGGAAAAACTGTTTTTT
cdr3_aa: CASSFDRGEKLFF

clone_size: -
j_call: TRBJ1-5
d_call: -
v_call: TRBV15
cdr3_nt: TGTGCCACCAGCAGAGCCTCAGGGAGCAATCAGCCCCAGCATTTT
cdr3_aa: CATSRASGSNQPQHF

clone_size: once
j_call: TRBJ2-3
d_call: -
v_call: TRBV11-2
cdr3_nt: TGTGCCAGCAGCTTATCTGCGGGGCCCCCAGATACGCAGTATTTT
cdr3_aa: CASSLSAGPPDTQYF

clone_size: -
j_call: TRBJ2-5
d_call: TRBD2
v_call: TRBV4-2
cdr3_nt: TGTGCCAGCAGTTGGACTAGACAAGAGACCCAGTACTTC
cdr3_aa: CASSWTRQETQYF

clone_size: -
j_call: TRBJ2-7
d_call: -
v_call: TRBV19
cdr3_nt: TGTGCCAGTAGTATATCTGACAGTGCCTACGAGCAGTACTTC
cdr3_aa: CASSISDSAYEQYF

clone_size: -
j_call: TRBJ2-2
d_call: TRBD2
v_call: TRBV5-1
cdr3_nt: TGCGCCAGCAGCTCCTTAGCGGGGCTGAACACCGGGGAGCTGTTTTTT
cdr3_aa: CASSSLAGLNTGELFF

clone_size: -
j_call: TRBJ2-1
d_call: TRBD1
v_call: TRBV7-3
cdr3_nt: TGTGCCAGCAGCGTGACAGGGGACAATGAGCAGTTCTTC
cdr3_aa: CASSVTGDNEQFF

clone_size: few
j_call: TRBJ2-5
d_call: TRBD1
v_call: TRBV7-2
cdr3_nt: TGTGCCAGCAGCGAATCGGACAGGGCGGTGACCCAGTACTTC
cdr3_aa: CASSESDRAVTQYF

clone_size: -
j_call: TRBJ2-3
d_call: TRBD2
v_call: TRBV7-2
cdr3_nt: TGTGCCAGCAGCTCTCGCGGGTTTAGCGGGGGAGACACAGATACGCAGTATTTT
cdr3_aa: CASSSRGFSGGDTDTQYF

clone_size: -
j_call: TRBJ1-2
d_call: -
v_call: TRBV19
cdr3_nt: TGTGCCAGTAGTATTTACAGGAGTTCTAACTATGGCTACACCTTC
cdr3_aa: CASSIYRSSNYGYTF

clone_size: -
j_call: TRBJ2-3
d_call: TRBD2
v_call: TRBV6-4
cdr3_nt: TGTGCCAGCAGTGACTCGAACGGGAGGGCCCCCGATACGCAGTATTTT
cdr3_aa: CASSDSNGRAPDTQYF

clone_size: -
j_call: TRBJ2-3
d_call: TRBD2
v_call: TRBV27
cdr3_nt: TGTGCCAGCAGTTCTCTAGCGGGGGCAGTGTCTAGCACAGATACGCAGTATTTT
cdr3_aa: CASSSLAGAVSSTDTQYF

clone_size: -
j_call: TRBJ2-2
d_call: TRBD2
v_call: TRBV9
cdr3_nt: TGTGCCAGCAGCGTGAGGACTAGCGGGGGGCCCGATACGAACACCGGGGAGCTGTTTTTT
cdr3_aa: CASSVRTSGGPDTNTGELFF

clone_size: -
j_call: TRBJ2-1
d_call: -
v_call: TRBV6-1
cdr3_nt: TGTGCCAGCAGGACCAGTCAAGGGGGCTACAATGAGCAGTTCTTC
cdr3_aa: CASRTSQGGYNEQFF

clone_size: -
j_call: TRBJ1-6
d_call: -
v_call: TRBV7-9
cdr3_nt: TGTGCCAGCAGCTTAGAACAGAATAATTCACCCCTCCACTTT
cdr3_aa: CASSLEQNNSPLHF

clone_size: -
j_call: TRBJ1-1
d_call: -
v_call: TRBV9
cdr3_nt: TGTGCCAGCAGCTACCGGGGAGGGGGTGAAGCTTTCTTT
cdr3_aa: CASSYRGGGEAFF

clone_size: -
j_call: TRBJ1-2
d_call: -
v_call: TRBV7-9
cdr3_nt: TGTGCCAGCAGCTCCTACAGGGTTGTGAAAGGCTACACCTTC
cdr3_aa: CASSSYRVVKGYTF

clone_size: -
j_call: TRBJ2-5
d_call: -
v_call: TRBV21-1
cdr3_nt: TGTGCCAGCAGCAAACCCCCGCGGGGAATCCAAGAGACCCAGTACTTC
cdr3_aa: CASSKPPRGIQETQYF

clone_size: once
j_call: TRBJ2-2
d_call: -
v_call: TRBV7-2
cdr3_nt: TGTGCCAGCAGCTTAGTCGGCAGGGGGAACACCGGGGAGCTGTTTTTT
cdr3_aa: CASSLVGRGNTGELFF

clone_size: -
j_call: TRBJ1-1
d_call: -
v_call: TRBV5-1
cdr3_nt: TGCGCCAGCAGCTTGGTATCCTACACTGAAGCTTTCTTT
cdr3_aa: CASSLVSYTEAFF

clone_size: -
j_call: TRBJ2-7
d_call: -
v_call: TRBV5-1
cdr3_nt: TGCGCCAGCAGCTTAGACAGAACCGAGCAGTACTTC
cdr3_aa: CASSLDRTEQYF

clone_size: -
j_call: TRBJ2-7
d_call: TRBD1
v_call: TRBV5-4
cdr3_nt: TGTGCCAGCAGCCGATACACAGGGGGCTTAGGCTACGAGCAGTACTTC
cdr3_aa: CASSRYTGGLGYEQYF

clone_size: -
j_call: TRBJ2-7
d_call: TRBD1
v_call: TRBV11-1
cdr3_nt: TGTGCCAGCAGCCTGTGGACAGGGGAGGGCGAGCAGTACTTC
cdr3_aa: CASSLWTGEGEQYF

clone_size: -
j_call: TRBJ2-3
d_call: -
v_call: TRBV5-1
cdr3_nt: TGCGCCAGCAGCTTACGTCCAGGGTTCACAGATACGCAGTATTTT
cdr3_aa: CASSLRPGFTDTQYF

clone_size: -
j_call: TRBJ1-3
d_call: -
v_call: TRBV9
cdr3_nt: TGTGCCAGCAGCCCCCGAGGGTCGAGCTCTGGAAACACCATATATTTT
cdr3_aa: CASSPRGSSSGNTIYF

clone_size: -
j_call: TRBJ1-2
d_call: -
v_call: TRBV19
cdr3_nt: TGTGCCAGTAGTATAATTCCGGGGGCTAACTATGGCTACACCTTC
cdr3_aa: CASSIIPGANYGYTF

clone_size: -
j_call: TRBJ1-4
d_call: -
v_call: TRBV4-3
cdr3_nt: TGCGCCAGCAGCCAACTACGGACGGGGATTGGGCTGTTTTTT
cdr3_aa: CASSQLRTGIGLFF

clone_size: -
j_call: TRBJ1-6
d_call: TRBD1
v_call: TRBV27
cdr3_nt: TGTGCCAGCAGTTTAGGGACAGGCCTTAATTCACCCCTCCACTTT
cdr3_aa: CASSLGTGLNSPLHF

clone_size: -
j_call: TRBJ1-5
d_call: -
v_call: TRBV18
cdr3_nt: TGTGCCAGCTCACCAACTACAAGTGATAGCAATCAGCCCCAGCATTTT
cdr3_aa: CASSPTTSDSNQPQHF

clone_size: once
j_call: TRBJ2-2
d_call: -
v_call: TRBV2
cdr3_nt: TGTGCCAGCAGTGTGATCCTACCCAACACCGGGGAGCTGTTTTTT
cdr3_aa: CASSVILPNTGELFF

clone_size: -
j_call: TRBJ1-2
d_call: -
v_call: TRBV7-2
cdr3_nt: TGTGCCAGCAGCCCCCACAGGGTAATCCATGGCTACACCTTC
cdr3_aa: CASSPHRVIHGYTF

clone_size: -
j_call: TRBJ2-1
d_call: -
v_call: TRBV4-3
cdr3_nt: TGCGCCAGCAGCCGAGAAGGGAGCTCCTACAATGAGCAGTTCTTC
cdr3_aa: CASSREGSSYNEQFF

clone_size: -
j_call: TRBJ1-5
d_call: TRBD1
v_call: TRBV19
cdr3_nt: TGTGCCAGTAGTATGCAGGGGGGTAACAGCAATCAGCCCCAGCATTTT
cdr3_aa: CASSMQGGNSNQPQHF

clone_size: -
j_call: TRBJ2-6
d_call: -
v_call: TRBV10-3
cdr3_nt: TGTGCCATCAGCTTTTCTGGGGCCAACGTCCTGACTTTC
cdr3_aa: CAISFSGANVLTF